Here is one T cell receptor beta chain with its context. It lacks a known antigen. Base quality data are lacking; no much larger clone is found one base away. At the DNA level, this CDR3 is encoded by other sequences in the same sample as well. PBMCs were separated by density centrifugation and stained for CD3, CD4 and CD8, after which CD4+ and CD8+ T cells were sorted on a FACSAria. Scalp biopsies and blood samples were obtained from unaffected controls. The protocol used for the library was the immunoSEQ multiplex PCR assay. To provide template for TCR sequencing, every sample had RNA extracted and reverse transcribed into cDNA. SuperScript III was used to make first-strand cDNA, primed with a 2:1 mix of oligo-dT and random hexamers. A synthetic immune receptor repertoire was used to assess amplification bias, and residual bias was removed computationally. The published analysis was carried out like this. After raw reads were preprocessed to remove errors, the CDR3 was defined following IMGT conventions as running from the conserved cysteine to phenylalanine. Clonality was computed by normalizing Shannon entropy by log2 of the number of productive unique TCRs and subtracting the result from 1. Scalp TCRbeta sequences were cross-referenced with sorted blood CD4 and CD8 repertoires so that the CD4 or CD8 identity of scalp clones could be inferred. TCRdb mirrors the immuneACCESS table, restricted to in-frame sequences. Some clones are absent from its copies; in checked studies, under half trace to an unresolved V gene, and the reason for the others is unknown. V and J calls and clone size are copied from that table; D and trimming were computed from the DNA. The table for this sample lists 150,000 to 200,000 clones; about 60% of them were counted only once. The ten largest clones capture about 4.4% of the sample.

In the germline V gene (reference sequence), CDR1 corresponds to GTSNPN and CDR2 to SVGIG. The CDR3 goes from the cysteine to the phenylalanine over 13 residues. Of the read, only the CDR3 DNA is kept; its 39 bases are in frame from base 1. V ends up 3 bases short and J 4 bases short, with an unmatched junction base count of 3. The sample is drawn from a study of CD8+ T cells in alopecia areata (dated by TCRdb to 2016 to 2019). In the study overall: The study used high-throughput TCRbeta sequencing to examine T cell clonal expansion in alopecia areata, in both the C3H/HeJ mouse model and human patients. Human TCRbeta sequencing covered scalp tissue and sorted CD4+ and CD8+ peripheral blood T cells from patchy and totalis/universalis alopecia areata patients and healthy controls. Scalp clonality was compared among normal scalp (n=4), patchy alopecia areata scalp (n=8), and alopecia totalis/universalis scalp (n=8). RNA was extracted with the PAXgene miRNA kit for fixed scalp, the miRNeasy kit for PBMCs, and the RNeasy kit for mouse skin. TCRbeta CDR3 regions were amplified by immunoSEQ multiplex PCR with 35 Vbeta forward and 13 Jbeta reverse primers. General conclusions and limits of the study: Scalp TCR repertoire analysis is complicated because resident alphabeta T cells in normal human skin are also sequenced, whereas mouse skin is dominated by gammadelta T cells. Compared with mice, TCR sequences shared between patients were less clear, possibly partly because of HLA diversity across the patient population. Compared with normal scalp, lesional scalp, particularly in alopecia totalis/universalis, had higher clonality and more expanded CD8+ clones, which suggests antigenic drive.

Sample: CD4+ T cells sorted from blood. The clonotype comes from a human donor in good health. Recombination joined TRBV30 with TRBJ1-5, with TRBD1 matching 7 junction bases. The bases read TGTGCCTGGAGCCCAGGGGGGAATCAGCCCCAGCATTTT. This gives the protein CAWSPGGNQPQHF.